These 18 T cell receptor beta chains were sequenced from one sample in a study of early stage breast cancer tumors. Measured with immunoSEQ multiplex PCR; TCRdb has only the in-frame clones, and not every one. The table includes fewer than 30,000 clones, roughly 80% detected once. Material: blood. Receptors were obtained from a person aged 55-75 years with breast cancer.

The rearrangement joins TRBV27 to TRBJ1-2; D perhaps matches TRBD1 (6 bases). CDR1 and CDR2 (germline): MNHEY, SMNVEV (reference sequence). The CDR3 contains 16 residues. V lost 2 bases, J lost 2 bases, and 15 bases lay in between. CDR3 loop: CASSLPNYRGNYGYTF. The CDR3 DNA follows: TGTGCCAGCAGTTTACCAAATTATAGGGGGAACTATGGCTACACCTTC.

CDR3 nucleotide sequence: TGCGCCAGCAGCCAAGATCGGGGGGGAGAGGCAGATACGCAGTATTTT. It yields the protein CASSQDRGGEADTQYF. The genes are TRBV4-1 and TRBJ2-3, with 8 bases identical to TRBD2. The length of the CDR3 is 16 residues. The germline CDR1 and CDR2 sequences are MGHRA and YSYEKL. The junction had 6 bases not matched to a gene; V was cut back by 0 bases and J by 4 bases.

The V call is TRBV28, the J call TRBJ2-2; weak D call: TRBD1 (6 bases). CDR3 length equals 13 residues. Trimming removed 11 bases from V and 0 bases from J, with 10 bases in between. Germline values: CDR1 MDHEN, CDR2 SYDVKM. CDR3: CAATGPNTGELFF. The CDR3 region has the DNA TGTGCCGCTACAGGGCCGAACACCGGGGAGCTGTTTTTT.

Here the CDR3 reads CASSLPGTSGPSSYEQYF. DNA for the CDR3: TGTGCCAGCAGTTTACCAGGGACTAGCGGGCCGAGCTCCTACGAGCAGTACTTC. The chain has TRBV28 and TRBJ2-7; 12 nucleotides match TRBD2. Germline V gene sequence: CDR1 MDHEN, CDR2 SYDVKM. The CDR3 totals 18 residues. V lost 2 bases, J lost 0 bases, and 8 bases stayed unmatched.

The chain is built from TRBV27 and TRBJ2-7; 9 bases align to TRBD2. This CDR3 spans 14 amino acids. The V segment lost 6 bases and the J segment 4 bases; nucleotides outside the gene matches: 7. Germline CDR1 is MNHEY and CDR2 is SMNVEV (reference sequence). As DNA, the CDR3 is TGTGCCAGCAGGGTAGCGGGAGCCTTTTACGAGCAGTACTTC. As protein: CASRVAGAFYEQYF.

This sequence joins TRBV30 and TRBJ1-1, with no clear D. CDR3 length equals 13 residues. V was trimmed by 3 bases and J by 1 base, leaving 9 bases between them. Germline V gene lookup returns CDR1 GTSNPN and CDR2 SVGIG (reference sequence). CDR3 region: CAWSPRGNTEAFF. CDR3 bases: TGTGCCTGGAGCCCTCGGGGGAACACTGAAGCTTTCTTT.

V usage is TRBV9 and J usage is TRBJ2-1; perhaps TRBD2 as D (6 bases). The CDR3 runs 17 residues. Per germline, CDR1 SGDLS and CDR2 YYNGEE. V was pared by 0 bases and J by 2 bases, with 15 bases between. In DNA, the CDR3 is TGTGCCAGCAGCGTAGGGAGTAGCGGCATCGCCTACAATGAGCAGTTCTTC. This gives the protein CASSVGSSGIAYNEQFF.

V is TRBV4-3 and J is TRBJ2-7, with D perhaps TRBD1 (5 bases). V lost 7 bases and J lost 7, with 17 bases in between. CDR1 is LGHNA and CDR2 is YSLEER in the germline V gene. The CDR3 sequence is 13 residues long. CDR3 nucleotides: TGCGCCAGCAAGATTTGGCGACAGAATGAGCAGTACTTC. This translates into CASKIWRQNEQYF.

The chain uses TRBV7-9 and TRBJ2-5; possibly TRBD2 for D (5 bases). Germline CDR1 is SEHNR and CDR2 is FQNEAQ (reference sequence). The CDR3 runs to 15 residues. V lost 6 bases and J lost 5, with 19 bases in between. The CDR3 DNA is TGTGCCAGCAGACCCCTTAGGGAGACTCAGGAGACCCAGTACTTC. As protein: CASRPLRETQETQYF.

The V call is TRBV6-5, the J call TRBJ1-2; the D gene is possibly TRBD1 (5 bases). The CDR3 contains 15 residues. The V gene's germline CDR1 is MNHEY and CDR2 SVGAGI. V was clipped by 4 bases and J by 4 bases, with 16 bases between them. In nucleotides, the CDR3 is TGTGCCAGCAGTTCGTTCGGGGGGTTGAGCTATGGCTACACCTTC. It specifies CASSSFGGLSYGYTF.

CDR3 sequence: CASSRWTDEQYF. DNA for the CDR3: TGTGCCAGCAGCCGTTGGACTGACGAGCAGTACTTC. J is TRBJ2-7 and V is TRBV11-2, with D possibly matching TRBD2 (5 bases). V lost 5 bases and J 5 bases, leaving 10 bases between the germline ends. Germline V CDR1 and CDR2: SGHAT, FQNNGV. The CDR3 spans 12 residues. Complete variable domain (other parts from reference TRBV11-2 and TRBJ2-7): EAGVAQSPRYKIIEKRQSVAFWCNPISGHATLYWYQQILGQGPKLLIQFQNNGVVDDSQLPKDRFSAERLKGVDSTLKIQPAKLEDSAVYLCASSRWTDEQYFGPGTRLTVT.

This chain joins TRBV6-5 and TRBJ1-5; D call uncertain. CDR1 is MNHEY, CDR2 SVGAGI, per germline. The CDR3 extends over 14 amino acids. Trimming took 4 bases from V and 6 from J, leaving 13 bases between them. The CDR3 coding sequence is TGTGCCAGCAGTTTCGCTGCCTCACTTCAGCCCCAGCATTTT. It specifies CASSFAASLQPQHF.

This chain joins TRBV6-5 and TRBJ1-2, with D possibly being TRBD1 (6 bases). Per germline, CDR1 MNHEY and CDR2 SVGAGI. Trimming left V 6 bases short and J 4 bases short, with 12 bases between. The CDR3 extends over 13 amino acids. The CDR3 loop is CASRMDSSYGYTF. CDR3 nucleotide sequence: TGTGCCAGCAGGATGGACAGTTCCTATGGCTACACCTTC.

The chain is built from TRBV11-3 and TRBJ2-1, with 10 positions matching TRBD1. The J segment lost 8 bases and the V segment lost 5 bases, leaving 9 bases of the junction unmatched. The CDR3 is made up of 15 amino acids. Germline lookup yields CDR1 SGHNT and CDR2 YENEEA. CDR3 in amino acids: CASSLLGQGTDEQFF. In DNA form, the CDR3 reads TGTGCCAGCAGCCTGTTGGGACAGGGGACGGATGAGCAGTTCTTC.

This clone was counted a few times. The CDR3 spells CASSAPSGSTDTQYF. CDR3 nucleotide sequence: TGCGCCAGCAGTGCGCCTAGCGGGAGCACAGATACGCAGTATTTT. This rearrangement joins TRBV10-2 to TRBJ2-3, with 8 bases matching TRBD2. The CDR3 length is 15 residues. The junction had 3 bases not matched to a gene; V was cut back by 4 bases and J by 0 bases. CDR1 and CDR2 from the germline V gene are WSHSY and SAAADI.

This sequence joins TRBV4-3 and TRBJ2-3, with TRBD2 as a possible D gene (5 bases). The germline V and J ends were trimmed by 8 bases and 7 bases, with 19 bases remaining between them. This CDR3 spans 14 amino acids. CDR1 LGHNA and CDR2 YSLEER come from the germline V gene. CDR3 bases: TGCGCCAGCTCTGAGGGCGGCTATGGGAATACGCAGTATTTT. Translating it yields CASSEGGYGNTQYF.

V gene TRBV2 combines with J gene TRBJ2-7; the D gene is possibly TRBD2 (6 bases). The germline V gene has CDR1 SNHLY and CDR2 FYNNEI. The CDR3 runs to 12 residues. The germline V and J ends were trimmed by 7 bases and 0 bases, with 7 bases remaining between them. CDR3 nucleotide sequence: TGTGCCAGCATGGGGGGCTCCTACGAGCAGTACTTC. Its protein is CASMGGSYEQYF. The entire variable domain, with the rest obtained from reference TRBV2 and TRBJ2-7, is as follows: EPEVTQTPSHQVTQMGQEVILRCVPISNHLYFYWYRQILGQKVEFLVSFYNNEISEKSEIFDDQFSVERPDGSNFTLKIRSTKLEDSAMYFCASMGGSYEQYFGPGTRLTVT.

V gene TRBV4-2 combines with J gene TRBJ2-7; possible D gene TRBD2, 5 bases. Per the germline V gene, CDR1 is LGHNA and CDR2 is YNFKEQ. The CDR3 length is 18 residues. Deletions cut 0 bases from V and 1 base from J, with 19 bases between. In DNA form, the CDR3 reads TGTGCCAGCAGCCAAGATTCCAGCGGTACTACCGTTTCCTACGAGCAGTACTTC. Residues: CASSQDSSGTTVSYEQYF.